A single T cell receptor (beta chain) is shown here with its context. Its antigen is undetermined. Other DNA variants within this sample encode the same CDR3. This CDR3 region has 14 residues. The V gene lost 4 bases and the J gene lost 3 bases, with 13 bases spanning the gap. The germline V gene has CDR1 MDHEN and CDR2 SYDVKM. This entry comes from a study of OX40 agonist ivuxolimab in advanced cancers. Study observations and caveats: Certain nonresponding patients likewise had low normalized T-cell clonal expansion.

Patients were ruled out by autoimmune disease history or systemic immunosuppression. Assay used: immunoSEQ multiplex PCR; TCRdb lists only in-frame clones, some missing. In the table there are 35,000 to 45,000 clones, around 83% of which are singletons. Sequences were derived from CD4+ or CD8+ T cells sorted from blood, sampled in a trial of the OX40 agonist ivuxolimab. This sequence was found in an adult with an advanced solid tumor such as melanoma, head and neck, liver or kidney cancer. The chain carries TRBV28 and TRBJ2-7; D may correspond to TRBD1 or TRBD2 (5 bases each). DNA for the CDR3: TGTGCCAGCAGTTACCCGGGGACGGGCTACGAGCAGTACTTC. It translates to CASSYPGTGYEQYF. Using reference TRBV28 and TRBJ2-7 for the parts outside the CDR3, the full variable domain is DVKVTQSSRYLVKRTGEKVFLECVQDMDHENMFWYRQDPGLGLRLIYFSYDVKMKEKGDIPEGYSVSREKKERFSLILESASTNQTSMYLCASSYPGTGYEQYFGPGTRLTVT.